This entry lists 24 T cell receptor beta chains sequenced from one sample in a study of blood T cells in healthy people across ages. It was with a sample-barcoded 5' primer and a J-beta primer mix that a second PCR of roughly 6 to 12 cycles was run. Using its own MiXCR run on the 5' RACE reads, TCRdb lists one record per CDR3 protein. In the table there are 1.4 million to 1.5 million distinct CDR3 sequences, about 40% of which are singletons. Sequenced: blood. These receptors came from a woman aged 18-29 years in good health.

The chain recombines TRBV6-5 with TRBJ2-3, with D maybe TRBD1 (5 bases). V lost 6 bases and J 4 bases, leaving 17 bases between the germline ends. Germline V gene sequence: CDR1 MNHEY, CDR2 SVGAGI. The CDR3 consists of 15 residues. This chain's CDR3 is CASRDTLRSPDTQYF. CDR3 DNA: TGTGCCAGCAGGGACACACTCCGGAGCCCAGATACGCAGTATTTT.

Details on this clonotype: Given a much more abundant clone one base away, this may be a read error. This chain connects TRBV4-1 to TRBJ2-1; 7 bases align to TRBD1. Germline CDR1 reads MGHRA; CDR2 reads YSYEKL. V lost 8 bases, J lost 10 bases, and 14 bases stayed unmatched. The CDR3 is 14 amino acids. The CDR3 region is CASSGQGESYEQFF. The CDR3 DNA reads TGCGCCAGCTCGGGCCAGGGGGAGAGCTACGAGCAGTTCTTC.

To note about this clonotype: The junction does not match germline at one end; this may be a read error. This chain uses TRBV20-1 with TRBJ1-6; 10 bases are shared with TRBD1. Germline CDR1 and CDR2: DFQATT and SNEGSKA (reference sequence). The CDR3 is 14 amino acids. CDR3 nucleotide sequence: TGCAGTGCTAGGACAGGGGGCACGGATTCATCCCTCCACTTT. Its translation is CSARTGGTDSSLHF.

The chain recombines TRBV5-1 with TRBJ1-3, with unresolved D. The length of the CDR3 is 14 residues. V was cut by 9 bases and J by 0 bases, with 13 bases left in between. Germline-derived CDR1 and CDR2 are SGHRS and YFSETQ. The DNA of the CDR3 is TGCGCCACCGGCACTGGCGACTCTGGAAACACCATATATTTT. Protein: CATGTGDSGNTIYF.

This chain joins TRBV6-1 and TRBJ2-1, with TRBD2 identical over 9 bases. Trimming removed 1 base from V and 7 bases from J; junction bases left unmatched: 11. Looked up from germline, CDR1 is MNHNS and CDR2 is SASEGT. The CDR3 runs 17 residues. The DNA of the CDR3 is TGTGCCAGCAGTGAAGAGGCGGGCGGGGGGGCCTGGAATGAGCAGTTCTTC. It specifies CASSEEAGGGAWNEQFF.

This clonotype has just a few counts. This rearrangement joins TRBV5-1 to TRBJ2-7; TRBD2 might be the D (6 bases). The CDR3 is 16 residues long. Trimming stripped 0 bases from V and 5 bases from J, with 18 bases between. Per germline, CDR1 SGHRS and CDR2 YFSETQ. CDR3 protein: CASSLGGIGPSDEQYF. DNA of the CDR3: TGCGCCAGCAGCTTGGGCGGGATAGGCCCTTCCGACGAGCAGTACTTC.

This rearrangement joins TRBV21-1 to TRBJ2-4; the D call in the table, TRBD2, was not verified against the DNA. TRBV21-1 is annotated as a pseudogene. The CDR3 covers 17 residues. The CDR3 DNA reads as TGTGCCAGCAGCAAAGAAGGCCCTAGCGGGAGCAAGGGTCTTCAGTACTTC. It specifies CASSKEGPSGSKGLQYF.

There are a few counts of this clonotype. This sequence joins TRBV12-3 or TRBV12-4 and TRBJ1-2; 7 nucleotides match TRBD1. Unmatched junction bases numbered 5, after V lost 8 bases and J lost 2 bases. The CDR3 is 13 amino acids. The CDR3 DNA reads as TGTGCCAGCCAGGACAGGAGGAACTATGGCTACACCTTC. Encoded protein: CASQDRRNYGYTF.

This clonotype appeared a few times. This chain joins TRBV6-1 and TRBJ2-1, with TRBD1 identical over 10 bases. This CDR3 contains 17 residues. Germline V gene data show CDR1 as MNHNS and CDR2 as SASEGT. Trimming took 4 bases from V and 9 from J; bases not matched to a gene: 15. CDR3 DNA: TGTGCCAGCAGTGTGTCCGGTGGGACAGGGGTAGGGGGTGAGCAGTTCTTC. It specifies CASSVSGGTGVGGEQFF.

This chain links TRBV18 with TRBJ1-2, with 8 bases lining up with TRBD1. The V segment lost 5 bases and the J segment 4 bases; nucleotides outside the gene matches: 6. The CDR3 runs to 14 residues. Germline values: CDR1 KGHSH, CDR2 LQKENI. Written as DNA, the CDR3 is TGTGCCAGCTCAGGGACAGGACCCCTCTATGGCTACACCTTC. It codes for CASSGTGPLYGYTF. The variable domain in full, completed from reference TRBV18 and TRBJ1-2, reads NAGVMQNPRHLVRRRGQEARLRCSPMKGHSHVYWYRQLPEEGLKFMVYLQKENIIDESGMPKERFSAEFPKEGPSILRIQQVVRGDSAAYFCASSGTGPLYGYTFGSGTRLTVV.

The genes are TRBV28 and TRBJ1-6, with 12 positions matching TRBD1. CDR3 length equals 16 residues. V shed 4 bases, J shed 9 bases, and the junction held 7 bases outside the gene matches. Germline V gene sequence: CDR1 MDHEN, CDR2 SYDVKM. The CDR3 spells CASSSPGTGGVSPLHF. The CDR3 DNA reads as TGTGCCAGCAGTTCACCCGGGACAGGGGGCGTTTCACCCCTCCACTTT.

V is TRBV27 and J is TRBJ2-1, with D uncertain. V was pared by 6 bases and J by 10 bases, with 19 bases between. Germline CDR1 is MNHEY and CDR2 is SMNVEV (reference sequence). This CDR3 spans 14 amino acids. The CDR3 DNA reads TGTGCCAGCAGGTTTCCTCCGGGTGGTGCCGAGCAGTTCTTC. This translates into CASRFPPGGAEQFF.

This clonotype showed up many times. This rearrangement joins TRBV7-9 to TRBJ2-1; D is undetermined. Germline-derived CDR1 and CDR2 are SEHNR and FQNEAQ (reference sequence). The length of the CDR3 is 14 residues. The ends were cut back, 4 bases at V and 0 bases at J, with 7 bases in the middle. CDR3 bases: TGTGCCAGCAGCTGGGATAGCTCCTACAATGAGCAGTTCTTC. Translating gives CASSWDSSYNEQFF.

This clonotype was observed a few times. The V call is TRBV7-9, the J call TRBJ2-3; D might be TRBD2 (7 bases). This CDR3 has 14 residues. The V and J ends lost 5 bases and 4 bases respectively, with 13 bases between them. Germline V gene data show CDR1 as SEHNR and CDR2 as FQNEAQ (reference sequence). In nucleotides, the CDR3 is TGTGCCAGCAGCCCCCGGGGGGCTCCAGATACGCAGTATTTT. This gives the protein CASSPRGAPDTQYF. Drawing the rest from reference TRBV7-9 and TRBJ2-3, the complete variable domain is DTGVSQNPRHKITKRGQNVTFRCDPISEHNRLYWYRQTLGQGPEFLTYFQNEAQLEKSRLLSDRFSAERPKGSFSTLEIQRTEQGDSAMYLCASSPRGAPDTQYFGPGTRLTVL.

This clonotype has a handful of counts. The chain employs TRBV5-1 and TRBJ2-1; 9 bases map to TRBD2. Germline V gene sequence: CDR1 SGHRS, CDR2 YFSETQ. The CDR3 length is 17 residues. Trimming removed 1 base from V and 5 bases from J; junction bases left unmatched: 10. The chain's CDR3 is CASSLRAGGPSDNEQFF. The CDR3 bases are TGCGCCAGCAGCTTGCGGGCGGGGGGGCCCTCAGACAATGAGCAGTTCTTC.

The V call is TRBV28, the J call TRBJ2-3; D remains ambiguous. Germline V gene data show CDR1 as MDHEN and CDR2 as SYDVKM. V lost 7 bases, J lost 1 base, and 12 bases lay in between. The CDR3 spans 14 residues. The CDR3 nucleotides read TGTGCCAGCAATGAGTATGGCCGCACAGATACGCAGTATTTT. The encoded protein is CASNEYGRTDTQYF.

The chain is built from TRBV10-3 and TRBJ2-1, with TRBD2 matching 15 bases. The germline V gene has CDR1 ENHRY and CDR2 SYGVKD. The CDR3 is 18 amino acids. V was clipped by 4 bases and J by 0 bases; unmatched bases: 4. The chain's CDR3 is CAISAGLAGGSSYNEQFF. CDR3 nucleotides: TGTGCCATCAGTGCGGGACTAGCGGGGGGAAGCTCCTACAATGAGCAGTTCTTC.

The chain joins TRBV20-1 to TRBJ2-3, with 7 bases fitting TRBD2. Germline-derived CDR1 and CDR2 are DFQATT and SNEGSKA (reference sequence). The CDR3 is 18 amino acids. V shed 0 bases, J shed 1 base, and the junction held 13 bases outside the gene matches. CDR3: CSARDQLASSGRTDTQYF. The CDR3 DNA follows: TGCAGTGCTAGAGACCAACTCGCTAGTAGCGGGCGCACAGATACGCAGTATTTT.

Comments on this clonotype: This may come from a read error, since a much larger clone is one base off. The genes are TRBV12-3 or TRBV12-4 and TRBJ2-3; possible D gene TRBD2, 6 bases. This CDR3 is 15 amino acids long. The CDR3 region is CASSLRATSTDAQYF. For the CDR3, the DNA is TGTGCCAGCAGTTTAAGAGCTACTAGCACAGATGCGCAGTATTTT.

This clonotype has only a few counts. The V gene is TRBV6-1, the J gene TRBJ2-5, with 8 nucleotides matching TRBD2. V trimming: 2 bases; J trimming: 5 bases; junction bases outside the gene matches: 7. The CDR3 runs to 15 residues. From germline, CDR1 is MNHNS and CDR2 SASEGT. CDR3 sequence: CASSELSGVIETQYF. As DNA, the CDR3 is TGTGCCAGCAGTGAACTTAGCGGGGTAATTGAGACCCAGTACTTC.

The V gene is TRBV6-1, the J gene TRBJ2-4, with 7 bases fitting TRBD2. In germline, CDR1 is MNHNS, CDR2 SASEGT. The CDR3 length is 15 residues. V lost 3 bases, J lost 7 bases, and 9 bases stayed unmatched. CDR3 bases: TGTGCCAGCAGTGAGCTAGCGGAGGGGTGGAACATTCAGTACTTC. Its protein product is CASSELAEGWNIQYF.

This clonotype appeared once. This sequence joins TRBV3-1 and TRBJ2-2; D not resolved. V dropped 5 bases and J dropped 2 bases, with 12 bases sitting between them. This CDR3 spans 15 amino acids. Looked up from germline, CDR1 is LGHDT and CDR2 is YNNKEL (reference sequence). CDR3 in DNA: TGTGCCAGCAGCAAGACCCACACAAACACCGGGGAGCTGTTTTTT. Protein product: CASSKTHTNTGELFF.

This chain links TRBV4-2 with TRBJ2-5, with 8 bases lining up with TRBD1. There are 14 residues in the CDR3. V shed 4 bases and J 4 bases; nucleotides not matched to a gene: 5. Germline V CDR1 and CDR2: LGHNA, YNFKEQ. In DNA form, the CDR3 reads TGTGCCAGCAGCCCAAGGACAGGGATAGAGACCCAGTACTTC. Translation: CASSPRTGIETQYF.

The rearrangement links TRBV12-3 or TRBV12-4 to TRBJ1-2; D remains unclear. V was shortened by 6 bases and J by 2 bases, with 16 bases between the two germline ends. The CDR3 loop spans 15 amino acids. CDR3 DNA sequence: TGTGCCAGCAGCCCTACTCCAGTCCCAAACTATGGCTACACCTTC. Protein: CASSPTPVPNYGYTF.